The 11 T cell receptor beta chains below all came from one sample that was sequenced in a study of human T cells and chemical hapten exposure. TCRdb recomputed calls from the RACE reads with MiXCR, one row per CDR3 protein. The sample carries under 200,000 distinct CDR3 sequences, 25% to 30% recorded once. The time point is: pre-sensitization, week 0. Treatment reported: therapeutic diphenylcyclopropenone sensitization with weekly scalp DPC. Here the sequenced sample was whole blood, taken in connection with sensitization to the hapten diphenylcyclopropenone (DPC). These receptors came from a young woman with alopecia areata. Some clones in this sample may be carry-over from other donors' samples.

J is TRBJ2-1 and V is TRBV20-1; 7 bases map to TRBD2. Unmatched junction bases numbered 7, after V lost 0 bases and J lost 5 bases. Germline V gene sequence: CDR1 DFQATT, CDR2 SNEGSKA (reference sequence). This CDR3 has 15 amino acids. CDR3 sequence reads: CSARDSSGVHNEQFF. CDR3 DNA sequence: TGCAGTGCTAGAGATTCCAGCGGGGTCCACAATGAGCAGTTCTTC.

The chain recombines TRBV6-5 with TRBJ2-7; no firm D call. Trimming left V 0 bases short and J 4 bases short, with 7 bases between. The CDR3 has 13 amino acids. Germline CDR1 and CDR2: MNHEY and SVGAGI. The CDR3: CASSYSPQYEQYF. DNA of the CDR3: TGTGCCAGCAGTTACTCGCCCCAATACGAGCAGTACTTC.

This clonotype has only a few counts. CDR3 DNA: TGTGCCAGCAGTCTATGGACAGGGAACACTGAAGCTTTCTTT. Encoded protein: CASSLWTGNTEAFF. The rearrangement links TRBV12-3 or TRBV12-4 to TRBJ1-1; the match to TRBD1 covers 7 bases. The V gene end was trimmed by 5 bases and the J gene end by 1 base; junction bases not matched to a gene: 4. This CDR3 spans 14 amino acids.

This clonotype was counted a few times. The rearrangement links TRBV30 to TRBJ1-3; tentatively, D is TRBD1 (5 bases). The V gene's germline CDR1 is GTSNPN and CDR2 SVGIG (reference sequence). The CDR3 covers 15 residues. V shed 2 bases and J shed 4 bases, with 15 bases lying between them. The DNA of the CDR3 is TGTGCCTGGAGTCCCAGGGATTTCTCAGGAAACACCATATATTTT. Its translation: CAWSPRDFSGNTIYF.

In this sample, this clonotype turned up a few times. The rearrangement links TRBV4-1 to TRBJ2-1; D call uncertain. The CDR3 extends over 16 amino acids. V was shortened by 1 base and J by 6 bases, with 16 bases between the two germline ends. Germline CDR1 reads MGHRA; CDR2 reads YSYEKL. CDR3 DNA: TGCGCCAGCAGCCAAGTCGATCTCCTCGAGTTCAATGAGCAGTTCTTC. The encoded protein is CASSQVDLLEFNEQFF.

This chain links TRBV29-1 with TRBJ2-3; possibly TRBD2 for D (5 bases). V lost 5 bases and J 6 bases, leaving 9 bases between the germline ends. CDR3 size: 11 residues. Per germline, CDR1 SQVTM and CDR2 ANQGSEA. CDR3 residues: CSVSTGDTQYF. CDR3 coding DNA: TGCAGCGTTTCGACGGGGGATACGCAGTATTTT.

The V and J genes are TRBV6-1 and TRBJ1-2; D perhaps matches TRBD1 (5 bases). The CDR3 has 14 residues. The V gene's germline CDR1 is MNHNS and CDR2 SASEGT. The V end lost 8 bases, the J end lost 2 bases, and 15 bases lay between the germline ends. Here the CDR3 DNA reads TGTGCCAGCCTCCGCAGGGCAGCAAACTATGGCTACACCTTC. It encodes CASLRRAANYGYTF.

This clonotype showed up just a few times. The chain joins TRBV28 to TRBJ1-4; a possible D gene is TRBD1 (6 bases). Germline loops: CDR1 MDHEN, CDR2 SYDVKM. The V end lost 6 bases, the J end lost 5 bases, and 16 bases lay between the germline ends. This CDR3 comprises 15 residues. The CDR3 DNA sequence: TGTGCCAGCAGACAATTCGGACAGATAAATGAAAAACTGTTTTTT. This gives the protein CASRQFGQINEKLFF.

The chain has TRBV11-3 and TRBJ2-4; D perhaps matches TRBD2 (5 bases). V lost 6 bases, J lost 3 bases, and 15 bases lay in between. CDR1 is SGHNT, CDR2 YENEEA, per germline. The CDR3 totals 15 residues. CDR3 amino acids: CASSPRYRGKNIQYF. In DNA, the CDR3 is TGTGCCAGCAGTCCTAGATACCGGGGCAAAAACATTCAGTACTTC. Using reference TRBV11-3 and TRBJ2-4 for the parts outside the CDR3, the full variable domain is EAGVVQSPRYKIIEKKQPVAFWCNPISGHNTLYWYLQNLGQGPELLIRYENEEAVDDSQLPKDRFSAERLKGVDSTLKIQPAELGDSAVYLCASSPRYRGKNIQYFGAGTRLSVL.

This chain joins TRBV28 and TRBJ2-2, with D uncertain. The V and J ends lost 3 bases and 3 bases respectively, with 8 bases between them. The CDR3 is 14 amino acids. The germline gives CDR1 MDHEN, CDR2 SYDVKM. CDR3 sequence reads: CASSFGRDTGELFF. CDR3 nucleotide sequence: TGTGCCAGCAGTTTCGGTAGGGACACCGGGGAGCTGTTTTTT.

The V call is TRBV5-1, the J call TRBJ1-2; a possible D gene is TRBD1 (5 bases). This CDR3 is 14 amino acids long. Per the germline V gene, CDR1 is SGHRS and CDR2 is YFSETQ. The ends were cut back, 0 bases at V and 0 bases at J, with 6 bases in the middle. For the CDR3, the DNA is TGCGCCAGCAGCTTGGGGACAACTAACTATGGCTACACCTTC. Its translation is CASSLGTTNYGYTF.